These T cell receptor beta chains were read from a single sample in a study of shared clonotypes between healthy human individuals. Libraries were prepared by immunoSEQ multiplex PCR; TCRdb keeps only in-frame clonotypes and omits some of them. The sample carries roughly 2,000,000 clones, 85% to 95% recorded once. What was sequenced was naive CD8+ T cells from PBMCs. The source is a young man in good health. Some clones in this sample may be carry-over from other donors' samples. Both conserved end residues are part of each CDR3. Fields, in order: CDR3 length, clone size, D gene, V gene, J gene, CDR3 protein, CDR3 DNA. The D gene is left open where the match is weak. Some rows mark clone size as missing; the rest say once, few, many or name a class of expanded clone.

cdr3_length: 13; clone_size: -; d_call: -; v_call: TRBV27; j_call: TRBJ2-3; cdr3_aa: CASTLLGTDTQYF; cdr3_nt: TGTGCCAGCACCCTCTTGGGGACAGATACGCAGTATTTT
cdr3_length: 13; clone_size: -; d_call: -; v_call: TRBV7-9; j_call: TRBJ1-1; cdr3_aa: CASSSGLGTEAFF; cdr3_nt: TGTGCCAGCAGCTCAGGGTTGGGCACTGAAGCTTTCTTT
cdr3_length: 13; clone_size: -; d_call: -; v_call: TRBV6-5; j_call: TRBJ1-5; cdr3_aa: CASSSGRGQPQHF; cdr3_nt: TGTGCCAGCAGTTCAGGGAGGGGTCAGCCCCAGCATTTT
cdr3_length: 18; clone_size: -; d_call: -; v_call: TRBV9; j_call: TRBJ2-6; cdr3_aa: CASSASKSRVSGANVLTF; cdr3_nt: TGTGCCAGCAGCGCTTCAAAATCCAGGGTCTCTGGGGCCAACGTCCTGACTTTC
cdr3_length: 16; clone_size: -; d_call: TRBD1; v_call: TRBV28; j_call: TRBJ1-2; cdr3_aa: CASSLLFRDRLDGYTF; cdr3_nt: TGTGCCAGCAGTTTACTGTTCCGGGACAGACTGGATGGCTACACCTTC
cdr3_length: 11; clone_size: -; d_call: -; v_call: TRBV29-1; j_call: TRBJ2-1; cdr3_aa: CSVPREGEQFF; cdr3_nt: TGCAGCGTCCCCCGAGAGGGTGAGCAGTTCTTC
cdr3_length: 14; clone_size: -; d_call: -; v_call: TRBV11-2; j_call: TRBJ2-5; cdr3_aa: CASSSRTSGETQYF; cdr3_nt: TGTGCCAGCAGCTCGAGGACAAGCGGAGAGACCCAGTACTTC
cdr3_length: 13; clone_size: -; d_call: TRBD1; v_call: TRBV2; j_call: TRBJ2-7; cdr3_aa: CASSSGTAYEQYF; cdr3_nt: TGTGCCAGCAGCTCCGGGACAGCCTACGAGCAGTACTTC
cdr3_length: 16; clone_size: -; d_call: -; v_call: TRBV5-1; j_call: TRBJ2-3; cdr3_aa: CASSPPRRDEDGTQYF; cdr3_nt: TGCGCCAGCAGCCCACCTAGGAGGGATGAAGATGGTACGCAGTATTTT
cdr3_length: 14; clone_size: -; d_call: -; v_call: TRBV10-2; j_call: TRBJ2-7; cdr3_aa: CASTYRDITYEQYF; cdr3_nt: TGCGCCAGCACATACCGGGACATCACCTACGAGCAGTACTTC
cdr3_length: 14; clone_size: -; d_call: -; v_call: TRBV6-5; j_call: TRBJ1-2; cdr3_aa: CASSYSEAGQGYTF; cdr3_nt: TGTGCCAGCAGTTACTCAGAGGCAGGGCAAGGCTACACCTTC
cdr3_length: 15; clone_size: -; d_call: TRBD2; v_call: TRBV7-6; j_call: TRBJ2-5; cdr3_aa: CASSFLAVSQETQYF; cdr3_nt: TGTGCCAGCAGTTTTCTAGCGGTGAGCCAAGAGACCCAGTACTTC
cdr3_length: 17; clone_size: -; d_call: TRBD2; v_call: TRBV7-2; j_call: TRBJ2-7; cdr3_aa: CASSLGGTSGSTHEQYF; cdr3_nt: TGTGCCAGCAGCTTAGGGGGGACTAGCGGGAGTACCCACGAGCAGTACTTC
cdr3_length: 18; clone_size: -; d_call: -; v_call: TRBV27; j_call: TRBJ1-4; cdr3_aa: CASSFVLPRGATNEKLFF; cdr3_nt: TGTGCCAGCAGTTTTGTCCTCCCCAGGGGTGCAACTAATGAAAAACTGTTTTTT
cdr3_length: 15; clone_size: -; d_call: -; v_call: TRBV21-1; j_call: TRBJ2-2; cdr3_aa: CASILGMGAIGELFF; cdr3_nt: TGTGCCAGCATCCTCGGGATGGGGGCCATCGGGGAGCTGTTTTTT
cdr3_length: 13; clone_size: -; d_call: -; v_call: TRBV13; j_call: TRBJ2-1; cdr3_aa: CASSPTGYNEQFF; cdr3_nt: TGTGCCAGCAGCCCCACGGGATACAATGAGCAGTTCTTC
cdr3_length: 13; clone_size: -; d_call: -; v_call: TRBV15; j_call: TRBJ2-3; cdr3_aa: CATIEGHTDTQYF; cdr3_nt: TGTGCCACCATCGAGGGACACACAGATACGCAGTATTTT
cdr3_length: 16; clone_size: -; d_call: TRBD2; v_call: TRBV7-8; j_call: TRBJ2-3; cdr3_aa: CASSIYRGLAPDTQYF; cdr3_nt: TGTGCCAGCAGCATATACCGAGGACTAGCTCCAGATACGCAGTATTTT
cdr3_length: 15; clone_size: -; d_call: -; v_call: TRBV9; j_call: TRBJ1-4; cdr3_aa: CASSLGLEANEKLFF; cdr3_nt: TGTGCCAGCAGCTTAGGATTAGAAGCTAATGAAAAACTGTTTTTT
cdr3_length: 16; clone_size: once; d_call: -; v_call: TRBV4-3; j_call: TRBJ2-1; cdr3_aa: CASSHLKGWEDNEQFF; cdr3_nt: TGCGCCAGCAGCCACCTGAAGGGGTGGGAGGACAATGAGCAGTTCTTC
cdr3_length: 17; clone_size: -; d_call: TRBD2; v_call: TRBV6-1; j_call: TRBJ2-7; cdr3_aa: CASSGHLAGGDSYEQYF; cdr3_nt: TGTGCCAGCAGTGGCCACCTAGCGGGAGGGGACTCCTACGAGCAGTACTTC
cdr3_length: 15; clone_size: -; d_call: -; v_call: TRBV28; j_call: TRBJ1-2; cdr3_aa: CASRAEHLTNYGYTF; cdr3_nt: TGTGCCAGCAGGGCGGAACACTTAACTAACTATGGCTACACCTTC
cdr3_length: 16; clone_size: -; d_call: -; v_call: TRBV19; j_call: TRBJ2-1; cdr3_aa: CASSARRVSSYNEQFF; cdr3_nt: TGTGCCAGTAGTGCCCGGAGGGTCAGCTCCTACAATGAGCAGTTCTTC
cdr3_length: 13; clone_size: -; d_call: -; v_call: TRBV27; j_call: TRBJ2-1; cdr3_aa: CASAVSLYNEQFF; cdr3_nt: TGTGCCAGCGCAGTCTCCTTATACAATGAGCAGTTCTTC
cdr3_length: 12; clone_size: -; d_call: -; v_call: TRBV11-3; j_call: TRBJ1-2; cdr3_aa: CASCPVGDGYTF; cdr3_nt: TGTGCCAGCTGTCCTGTGGGGGATGGCTACACCTTC
cdr3_length: 19; clone_size: -; d_call: TRBD2; v_call: TRBV15; j_call: TRBJ2-2; cdr3_aa: CATSSLSIAGGPKGGELFF; cdr3_nt: TGTGCCACCAGCTCTCTGAGTATAGCGGGAGGACCGAAAGGCGGGGAGCTGTTTTTT
cdr3_length: 18; clone_size: -; d_call: TRBD2; v_call: TRBV27; j_call: TRBJ2-3; cdr3_aa: CASSLSGEGPSSTDTQYF; cdr3_nt: TGTGCCAGCAGTTTATCTGGGGAGGGTCCCTCTAGCACAGATACGCAGTATTTT
cdr3_length: 15; clone_size: -; d_call: TRBD2; v_call: TRBV28; j_call: TRBJ2-7; cdr3_aa: CASSILAGGSYEQYF; cdr3_nt: TGTGCCAGCAGCATACTAGCGGGAGGGTCCTACGAGCAGTACTTC
cdr3_length: 15; clone_size: -; d_call: TRBD2; v_call: TRBV27; j_call: TRBJ2-7; cdr3_aa: CASSLGVAGLYEQYF; cdr3_nt: TGTGCCAGCAGTTTGGGGGTAGCGGGACTCTACGAGCAGTACTTC
cdr3_length: 15; clone_size: -; d_call: -; v_call: TRBV2; j_call: TRBJ2-1; cdr3_aa: CASRTTGSSYNEQFF; cdr3_nt: TGTGCCAGCAGAACGACTGGCAGCTCCTACAATGAGCAGTTCTTC
cdr3_length: 16; clone_size: -; d_call: -; v_call: TRBV10-2; j_call: TRBJ2-1; cdr3_aa: CASSATPTLTYNEQFF; cdr3_nt: TGCGCCAGCAGCGCGACTCCCACCTTAACCTACAATGAGCAGTTCTTC
cdr3_length: 18; clone_size: -; d_call: TRBD2; v_call: TRBV11-2; j_call: TRBJ2-1; cdr3_aa: CASSFGLAGGPRYNEQFF; cdr3_nt: TGTGCCAGCAGCTTCGGACTAGCGGGAGGGCCTCGGTATAATGAGCAGTTCTTC